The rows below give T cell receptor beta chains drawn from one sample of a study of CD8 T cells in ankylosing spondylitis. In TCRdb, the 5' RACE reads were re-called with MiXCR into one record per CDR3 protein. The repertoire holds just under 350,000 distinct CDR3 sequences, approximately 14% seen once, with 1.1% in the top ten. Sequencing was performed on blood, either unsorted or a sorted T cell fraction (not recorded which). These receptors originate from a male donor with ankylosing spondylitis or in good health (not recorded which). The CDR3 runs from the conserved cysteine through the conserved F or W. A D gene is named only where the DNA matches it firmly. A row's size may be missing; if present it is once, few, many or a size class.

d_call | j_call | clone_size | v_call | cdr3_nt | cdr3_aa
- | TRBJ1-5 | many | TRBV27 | TGTGCCAGCAGTGCCCGGAACAGGGCTAATAGCAATCAGCCCCAGCATTTT | CASSARNRANSNQPQHF
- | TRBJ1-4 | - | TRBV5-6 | TGTGCCAGCAGCTCGACCGCTCCCGCGGGGGAAAAACTGTTTTTT | CASSSTAPAGEKLFF
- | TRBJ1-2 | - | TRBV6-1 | TGTGCCAGCAGTGAACCCCTAAGGGATAATGGCTACACCTTC | CASSEPLRDNGYTF
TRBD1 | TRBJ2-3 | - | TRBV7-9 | TGTGCCAGCAGCAGCAGCTTCCGGGACAGGGCTACAGATACGCAGTATTTT | CASSSSFRDRATDTQYF
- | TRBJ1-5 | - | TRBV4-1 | TGCGCCAGCAGCCCCGAAGGCCTGGGGCTCAATCAGCCCCAGCATTTT | CASSPEGLGLNQPQHF
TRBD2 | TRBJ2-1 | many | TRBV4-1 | TGCGCCAGCAGCCGATTGACTAGCGGGGTAGGGGATGAGCAGTTCTTC | CASSRLTSGVGDEQFF
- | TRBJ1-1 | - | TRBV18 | TGTGCCAGCTCACCACCTAACTCCCGGGCTTTCTTT | CASSPPNSRAFF
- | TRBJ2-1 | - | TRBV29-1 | TGCAGCGTTGGGAGGGAGTTACATAAGCTCGATGAGCAGTTCTTC | CSVGRELHKLDEQFF
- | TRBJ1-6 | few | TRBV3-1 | TGTGCCAGCAGCCCGTCATTCCCGGGACCTCCTCGTACACCCCTCCACTTT | CASSPSFPGPPRTPLHF
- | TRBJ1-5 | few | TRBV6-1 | TGTGCCAGCAGTGAACGCAGGGGAGACCAGCCCCAGCATTTT | CASSERRGDQPQHF
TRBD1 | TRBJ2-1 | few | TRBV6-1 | TGTGCCAGCAGTATGGACAGGTTCTACAATGAGCAGTTCTTC | CASSMDRFYNEQFF
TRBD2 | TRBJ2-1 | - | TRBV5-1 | TGCGCCAGCAGCTTCGGTCGACTAGCGGGTACGGATGAGCAGTTCTTC | CASSFGRLAGTDEQFF
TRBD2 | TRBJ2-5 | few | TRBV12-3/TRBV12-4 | TGTGCCAGCAGTTGGGGACTAGCGGGAGGATCCCAAGAGACCCAGTACTTC | CASSWGLAGGSQETQYF
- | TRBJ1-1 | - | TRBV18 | TGTGCCAGCTCACCACGATCGGGCACCAACACTGAAGCTTTCTTT | CASSPRSGTNTEAFF
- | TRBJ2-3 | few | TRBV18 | TGTGCCAGCTCCCGATATGGAGATACGCAGTATTTT | CASSRYGDTQYF
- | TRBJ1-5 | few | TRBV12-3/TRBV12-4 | TGTGCCAGCAGAGGAACAGGGACTCAGCCCCAGCATTTT | CASRGTGTQPQHF
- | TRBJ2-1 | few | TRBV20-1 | TGCAGTGCTAGTAAGGCTGCCAATGAGCAGTTCTTC | CSASKAANEQFF
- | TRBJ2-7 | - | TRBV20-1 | TGCAGTGCTAGAGGGATCGCAAGCAGCTCCTACGAGCAGTACTTC | CSARGIASSSYEQYF
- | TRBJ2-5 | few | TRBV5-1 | TGCGCCAGCAGCTTGATGGCTAACCGGGAGACCCAGTACTTC | CASSLMANRETQYF
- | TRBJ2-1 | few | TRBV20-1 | TGCAGTGCTCGTCCTCGAGCGGCCGGGGGCCACAATGAGCAGTTCTTC | CSARPRAAGGHNEQFF
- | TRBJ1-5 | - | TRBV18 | TGTGCCAGCTCACCACAGGCGGGGGCGGGACAGCCCCAGCATTTT | CASSPQAGAGQPQHF
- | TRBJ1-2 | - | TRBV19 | TGTGCCAGTAGTATAGATCACAGGATTATGGTTGGCTACACCTTC | CASSIDHRIMVGYTF
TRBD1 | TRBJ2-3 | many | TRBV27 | TGTGCCAGCAGTACCTACAGGGGGTTGAGCACAGATACGCAGTATTTT | CASSTYRGLSTDTQYF
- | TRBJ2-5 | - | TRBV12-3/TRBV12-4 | TGTGCCAGCAGGGGCAGCGCTGAGACCCAGTACTTC | CASRGSAETQYF
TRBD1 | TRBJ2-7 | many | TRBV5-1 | TGTGCCAGCAGTTCGACAGGGGCCTACGAGCAGTACTTC | CASSSTGAYEQYF
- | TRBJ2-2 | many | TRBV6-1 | TGTGCCAGCAGCTCTTACCGACCCGGGACCGGGGAGCTGTTTTTT | CASSSYRPGTGELFF
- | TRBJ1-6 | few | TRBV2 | TGTGCCAGCACCAGGGAGGCAGATAATTCACCCCTCCACTTT | CASTREADNSPLHF
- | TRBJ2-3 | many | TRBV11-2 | TGTGCCAGCAGCTTAATCGTTCGGGACGGAGTAAGAGATACGCAGTATTTT | CASSLIVRDGVRDTQYF
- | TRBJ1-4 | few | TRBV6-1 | TGTGCCAGCAGTCGGGGGGCTGTCCGAGAGGAAAAACTGTTTTTT | CASSRGAVREEKLFF
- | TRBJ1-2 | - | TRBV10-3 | TGTGCCATCAGTGACCTGGGATCCCCCTATGGCTACACCTTC | CAISDLGSPYGYTF